The 27 T cell receptor beta chains listed next were all sequenced from one sample in a study of blood T cell repertoires in COVID-19. Clones were sequenced by immunoSEQ multiplex PCR, and TCRdb holds only the in-frame ones, with some missing. The profile covers about 33,000 clones, with approximately 91% appearing a single time and around 20% taken by the ten largest. Sequencing was done on a sample of peripheral blood. The receptors derive from a man between 65 and 79 years old with acute or convalescent COVID-19.

The V gene is TRBV6-1, the J gene TRBJ2-1; TRBD2 agrees at 8 bases. V was clipped by 2 bases and J by 7 bases; unmatched bases: 4. Per the germline V gene, CDR1 is MNHNS and CDR2 is SASEGT. The CDR3 length is 14 residues. This CDR3 is CASSESRLANEQFF. The DNA for the CDR3 is TGTGCCAGCAGTGAATCAAGACTAGCGAATGAGCAGTTCTTC.

The V and J genes are TRBV6-5 and TRBJ1-1; D is unresolved. The CDR3 is 13 residues long. CDR1 is MNHEY, CDR2 SVGAGI, per germline. V was trimmed by 6 bases and J by 3 bases, leaving 11 bases between them. The chain's CDR3 is CASRNKRDTEAFF. DNA for the CDR3: TGTGCCAGCAGGAATAAGAGGGACACTGAAGCTTTCTTT.

This chain links TRBV4-3 with TRBJ1-4; 7 bases line up with TRBD1. The junction had 4 bases not matched to a gene; V was cut back by 0 bases and J by 0 bases. Germline V lookup: CDR1 LGHNA, CDR2 YSLEER. CDR3 length: 17 residues. This chain's CDR3 is CASSQEGGRATNEKLFF. The DNA of the CDR3 is TGCGCCAGCAGCCAAGAAGGGGGCAGGGCAACTAATGAAAAACTGTTTTTT.

V and J are TRBV3-1 (or the pseudogene TRBV3-2) and TRBJ2-3; D perhaps matches TRBD2 (6 bases). V lost 4 bases to trimming and J lost 0 bases, with 11 bases between them. This CDR3 has 15 amino acids. Germline values: CDR1 LGHDT, CDR2 YNNKEL (reference sequence). The CDR3: CASSRISGSTDTQYF. In DNA, the CDR3 is TGTGCCAGCAGCCGGATAAGCGGGAGCACAGATACGCAGTATTTT.

The chain recombines TRBV5-8 with TRBJ2-5; 10 bases are shared with TRBD2. The junction had 8 bases not matched to a gene; V was cut back by 0 bases and J by 3 bases. The CDR3 is made up of 17 amino acids. Germline V gene lookup returns CDR1 SGHTS and CDR2 YDEGEE. CDR3 bases: TGTGCCAGCAGCTTGGGGCTAGCGGGAGTAGTGGAAGAGACCCAGTACTTC. Translation gives CASSLGLAGVVEETQYF.

The rearrangement joins TRBV4-3 to TRBJ2-6, with TRBD2 matching over 7 bases. The trim removed 0 bases at V and 0 bases at J, leaving 11 bases unmatched. This CDR3 comprises 20 residues. The germline V gene encodes CDR1 LGHNA and CDR2 YSLEER. The CDR3 is CASSQDPVSSGVSGANVLTF. DNA for the CDR3: TGCGCCAGCAGCCAAGATCCAGTGTCTAGCGGTGTCTCTGGGGCCAACGTCCTGACTTTC.

The chain links TRBV7-3 to TRBJ2-2, with D unresolved. The V gene lost 5 bases and the J gene lost 0 bases, with 10 bases spanning the gap. Germline V lookup: CDR1 SGHTA, CDR2 FQGTGA. This CDR3 is 15 amino acids long. The chain's CDR3 is CASSQFNANTGELFF. CDR3 coding DNA: TGTGCCAGCAGCCAGTTCAACGCGAACACCGGGGAGCTGTTTTTT. Full variable domain (missing parts from reference TRBV7-3 and TRBJ2-2): GAGVSQTPSNKVTEKGKYVELRCDPISGHTALYWYRQSLGQGPEFLIYFQGTGAADDSGLPNDRFFAVRPEGSVSTLKIQRTERGDSAVYLCASSQFNANTGELFFGEGSRLTVL.

The chain joins TRBV5-4 to TRBJ1-2; the D gene is possibly TRBD1 (6 bases). The V end lost 2 bases, the J end lost 4 bases, and 12 bases lay between the germline ends. CDR1 is SGHNT and CDR2 is YYREEE in the germline V gene (reference sequence). There are 14 residues in the CDR3. CDR3 in amino acids: CASSLGGGSYGYTF. The CDR3 nucleotides are TGTGCCAGCAGCTTAGGGGGGGGCAGCTATGGCTACACCTTC.

The chain couples TRBV28 to TRBJ2-1, with 7 bases identical to TRBD1. J lost 4 bases, V lost 6 bases, and 6 bases had no gene match. Germline-derived CDR1 and CDR2 are MDHEN and SYDVKM. This CDR3 is built from 14 residues. The CDR3 here is CASRGDREYNEQFF. CDR3 nucleotides: TGTGCCAGCAGAGGCGACAGGGAATACAATGAGCAGTTCTTC.

This rearrangement joins TRBV27 to TRBJ2-1, with 12 bases lining up with TRBD2. V lost 4 bases and J lost 6; bases outside the gene matches: 7. The CDR3 length is 16 residues. Germline V gene lookup returns CDR1 MNHEY and CDR2 SMNVEV (reference sequence). This chain's CDR3 is CASSSLAGGTLNEQFF. For the CDR3, the DNA is TGTGCCAGCAGTTCACTAGCGGGAGGTACCCTCAATGAGCAGTTCTTC.

The table lists this clone with a count of one. V and J are TRBV10-3 and TRBJ1-5; D gene uncertain. In germline, CDR1 is ENHRY, CDR2 SYGVKD. V was shortened by 2 bases and J by 5 bases, with 10 bases between the two germline ends. CDR3 size: 14 residues. The CDR3 is CAISEGGVDQPQHF. Here the CDR3 DNA reads TGTGCCATCAGTGAGGGCGGGGTTGATCAGCCCCAGCATTTT.

The chain uses TRBV11-3 and TRBJ2-1; tentative D call: TRBD2 (6 bases). From germline, CDR1 is SGHNT and CDR2 YENEEA. This CDR3 is built from 14 residues. Between the trimmed V and J ends, which lost 5 bases and 5 bases, there was a span of 13 bases. The CDR3 DNA is TGTGCCAGCAGCCTGAGCGGGCCCAACAATGAGCAGTTCTTC. Encoded protein: CASSLSGPNNEQFF. The variable domain in full, with the rest retrieved from reference TRBV11-3 and TRBJ2-1, is EAGVVQSPRYKIIEKKQPVAFWCNPISGHNTLYWYLQNLGQGPELLIRYENEEAVDDSQLPKDRFSAERLKGVDSTLKIQPAELGDSAVYLCASSLSGPNNEQFFGPGTRLTVL.

The CDR3 loop is CASTNRASGREQYF. CDR3 DNA sequence: TGTGCCAGCACAAACAGGGCTAGCGGGAGGGAGCAGTACTTC. The rearrangement joins TRBV27 to TRBJ2-7, with 11 positions matching TRBD2. From germline, CDR1 is MNHEY and CDR2 SMNVEV (reference sequence). The CDR3 loop spans 14 amino acids. After removal of 7 bases from V and 7 bases from J, the junction contained 9 bases not matched to a gene.

The chain couples TRBV7-2 to TRBJ2-2; TRBD1 matches 9 bases. The J segment lost 5 bases and the V segment lost 6 bases, leaving 16 bases of the junction unmatched. Per the germline V gene, CDR1 is SGHTA and CDR2 is FQGNSA. There are 18 residues in the CDR3. Here the CDR3 reads CASRLRRPGQGRTGELFF. The CDR3 nucleotides are TGTGCCAGCAGGCTCCGTAGACCGGGACAGGGTAGGACCGGGGAGCTGTTTTTT.

The V gene is TRBV28, the J gene TRBJ1-5; D is possibly TRBD1 (5 bases). CDR1 and CDR2 from the germline V gene are MDHEN and SYDVKM. This CDR3 comprises 15 residues. The V gene lost 5 bases and the J gene lost 2 bases, with 13 bases spanning the gap. The CDR3 DNA reads as TGTGCCAGCAGTGACCTCAGGGCCGGCAATCAGCCCCAGCATTTT. Amino acid sequence: CASSDLRAGNQPQHF.

CDR3 DNA: TGCGCCAGCAGCTGGGGACTAGCGGGAGATTACAATGAGCAGTTCTTC. This gives the protein CASSWGLAGDYNEQFF. The chain links TRBV5-1 to TRBJ2-1, with TRBD2 identical over 14 bases. V was pared by 3 bases and J by 4 bases, with 3 bases of the junction left unmatched. The germline CDR1 and CDR2 sequences are SGHRS and YFSETQ. The CDR3 length is 16 residues. The full variable domain, rest sourced from reference TRBV5-1 and TRBJ2-1, is KAGVTQTPRYLIKTRGQQVTLSCSPISGHRSVSWYQQTPGQGLQFLFEYFSETQRNKGNFPGRFSGRQFSNSRSEMNVSTLELGDSALYLCASSWGLAGDYNEQFFGPGTRLTVL.

The chain uses TRBV5-6 and TRBJ1-1; 10 bases are shared with TRBD1. The CDR3 loop spans 15 amino acids. Germline-derived CDR1 and CDR2 are SGHDT and YYEEEE. Losses at the gene ends were 3 bases for V and 5 bases for J; bases not matched to a gene: 7. The CDR3 region has the DNA TGTGCCAGCAGCTGGTACGGACAGGGGGGAACTGAAGCTTTCTTT. Its protein product is CASSWYGQGGTEAFF.

The V gene is TRBV5-4, the J gene TRBJ1-2; tentatively, D is TRBD1 (6 bases). The ends were cut back, 4 bases at V and 3 bases at J, with 10 bases in the middle. Germline V gene data show CDR1 as SGHNT and CDR2 as YYREEE (reference sequence). The CDR3 has 13 amino acids. CDR3 nucleotide sequence: TGTGCCAGCAGCAAAACAGGGCACTATGGCTACACCTTC. As protein: CASSKTGHYGYTF.

The rearrangement joins TRBV25-1 to TRBJ1-1; D is perhaps TRBD1 (5 bases). Trimming took off 10 bases at V and 3 bases at J, with 15 bases between the two ends. Germline V gene data show CDR1 as MGHDK and CDR2 as SYGVNS. This CDR3 is 13 amino acids long. Here the CDR3 DNA reads TGTGCCACTCAGGAGGGGCTCGACACTGAAGCTTTCTTT. The encoded protein is CATQEGLDTEAFF.

The chain carries TRBV19 and TRBJ2-1, with a weak D call TRBD2 (6 bases). Germline CDR1 is LNHDA and CDR2 is SQIVND (reference sequence). Trimming stripped 3 bases from V and 8 bases from J, with 11 bases between. The CDR3 sequence is 13 residues long. CDR3 sequence: CASSMVGSHEQFF. DNA of the CDR3: TGTGCCAGTAGTATGGTCGGGAGTCATGAGCAGTTCTTC.

The genes are TRBV7-9 and TRBJ2-2, with 9 bases aligning to TRBD1. The CDR3 consists of 19 residues. V gave up 0 bases and J gave up 3 bases; unmatched junction bases: 11. Germline CDR1 is SEHNR and CDR2 is FQNEAQ (reference sequence). The CDR3 DNA follows: TGTGCCAGCAGCTTAGCGTCGATGGGACAGGGCTGGGACACCGGGGAGCTGTTTTTT. Protein product: CASSLASMGQGWDTGELFF.

In this sample, this clone turned up a few times. CDR3 in amino acids: CASSPELAEEVETQYF. The CDR3 DNA follows: TGTGCCAGCAGCCCCGAACTAGCGGAGGAGGTGGAGACCCAGTACTTC. This sequence joins TRBV5-4 and TRBJ2-5; 8 bases are shared with TRBD2. V trimming: 4 bases; J trimming: 5 bases; junction bases outside the gene matches: 13. Germline V gene sequence: CDR1 SGHNT, CDR2 YYREEE (reference sequence). The CDR3 is 16 amino acids.

V and J are TRBV27 and TRBJ2-1, with 10 bases that match TRBD1. CDR1 MNHEY and CDR2 SMNVEV come from the germline V gene (reference sequence). CDR3 length: 16 amino acids. Trimming took 4 bases from V and 4 from J; bases not matched to a gene: 7. CDR3 DNA sequence: TGTGCCAGCAGTTCAGACAGGGGGCCCAAATACAATGAGCAGTTCTTC. Its translation is CASSSDRGPKYNEQFF.

The V and J genes are TRBV7-8 and TRBJ1-2, with 8 bases that match TRBD1. The CDR3 spans 15 residues. V shed 0 bases, J shed 6 bases, and the junction held 6 bases outside the gene matches. CDR1 and CDR2 (germline): SGHVS, FQNEAQ. The CDR3 DNA sequence: TGTGCCAGCAGCTTAGCTCAGGACAGGGCGGATGGCTACACCTTC. This encodes CASSLAQDRADGYTF. Full variable domain (missing parts from reference TRBV7-8 and TRBJ1-2): GAGVSQSPRYKVAKRGQDVALRCDPISGHVSLFWYQQALGQGPEFLTYFQNEAQLDKSGLPSDRFFAERPEGSVSTLKIQRTQQEDSAVYLCASSLAQDRADGYTFGSGTRLTVV.

This rearrangement joins TRBV27 to TRBJ2-1; weak D call: TRBD2 (7 bases). Trimming pared 7 bases from V and 3 bases from J, leaving 13 bases between. This CDR3 is 14 amino acids long. Germline V gives CDR1 MNHEY, CDR2 SMNVEV (reference sequence). The DNA of the CDR3 is TGTGCCAGCACTGCGGGGGCGGTCTACAATGAGCAGTTCTTC. Its translation: CASTAGAVYNEQFF.

The V and J genes are TRBV6-5 and TRBJ2-1; 10 bases agree with TRBD1. This CDR3 has 13 amino acids. Germline CDR1 and CDR2: MNHEY and SVGAGI. V lost 8 bases to trimming and J lost 8 bases; unmatched junction nucleotides: 6. CDR3 sequence: CASRDRGRDEQFF. The DNA of the CDR3 is TGTGCCAGCCGGGACAGGGGAAGGGATGAGCAGTTCTTC.

This clone was detected a few times. The rearrangement uses TRBV10-3 and TRBJ1-5; no definite D call. CDR1 ENHRY and CDR2 SYGVKD come from the germline V gene. Trimming took 4 bases from V and 1 from J, leaving 5 bases between them. The CDR3 contains 13 residues. In nucleotides, the CDR3 is TGTGCCATCAGTGTCGGGAGCAATCAGCCCCAGCATTTT. This translates into CAISVGSNQPQHF.